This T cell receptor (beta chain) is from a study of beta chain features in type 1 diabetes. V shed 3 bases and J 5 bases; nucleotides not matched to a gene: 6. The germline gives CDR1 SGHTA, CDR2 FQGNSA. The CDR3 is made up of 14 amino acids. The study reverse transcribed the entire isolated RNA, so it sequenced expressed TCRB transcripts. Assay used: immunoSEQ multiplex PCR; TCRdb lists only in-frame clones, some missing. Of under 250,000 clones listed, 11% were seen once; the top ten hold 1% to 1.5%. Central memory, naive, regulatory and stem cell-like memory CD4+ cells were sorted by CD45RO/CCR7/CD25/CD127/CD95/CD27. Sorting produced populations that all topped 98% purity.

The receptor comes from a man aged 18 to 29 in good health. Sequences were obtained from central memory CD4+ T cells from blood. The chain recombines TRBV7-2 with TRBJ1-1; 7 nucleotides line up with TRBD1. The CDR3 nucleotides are TGTGCCAGCAGCTTTCAGGGGGTAGGAACTGAAGCTTTCTTT. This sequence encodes CASSFQGVGTEAFF.